A single TCR beta chain is shown here with its context. This record belongs to a study of control samples from healthy donors and cancer patients. Here immunoSEQ multiplex PCR was the method, and the copy in TCRdb shows in-frame clones only, minus some. The sample yields 150,000 or so clones, 94% seen once. V gave up 0 bases and J gave up 2 bases, with 8 bases separating them. The CDR3 sequence is 14 residues long. Germline V gives CDR1 SGHKS, CDR2 YYEKEE (reference sequence). This receptor was identified in a man in his forties in good health. The rearrangement uses TRBV5-5 and TRBJ1-2; D not certain. The sequencing sample was made of blood. In DNA form, the CDR3 reads TGTGCCAGCAGCTTGGAACAGTTCAACTATGGCTACACCTTC. It is translated as CASSLEQFNYGYTF.